This TCR beta chain was documented in a study of cytomegalovirus exposure and HLA in healthy donors. The study, taken as a whole, reports: TCR beta chain V- and J-gene trimming was linked, in a later analysis, to a missense variant in DCLRE1C. TCR beta sequences reportedly predicted the HLA-A and HLA-B alleles of most subjects accurately.

The PCR was carried out with 60 Vbeta primers and 13 Jbeta primers. In the study's own analysis: In a later analysis, of some 80 million unique beta chains, around 11 million appeared in at least two donors. The table came from immunoSEQ multiplex PCR; TCRdb's copy has only in-frame clones and leaves some out. The V and J calls and clone size are taken from that table; D and trimming were inferred from the DNA. The profile shows approximately 90,000 clones, 75% of them singletons. Points on this clone: What it binds is not known.

The CDR3 totals 15 residues. V lost 4 bases and J 0 bases, leaving 10 bases between the germline ends. Germline V gives CDR1 SEHNR, CDR2 FQNEAQ (reference sequence). The sequenced sample consisted of PBMCs. This TCR derives from a man aged 40-50 years in good health and CMV-seronegative. The rearrangement uses TRBV7-9 and TRBJ2-1; possibly TRBD2 for D (6 bases). The chain's CDR3 is CASSSRGSSYNEQFF. In DNA, the CDR3 is TGTGCCAGCAGCTCCCGGGGGAGCTCCTACAATGAGCAGTTCTTC.